This TCR beta chain was captured in a study of blood T cell repertoires in COVID-19 (dated by TCRdb to 2020 to 2022). Regarding the study in general: Samples from collaborators originated in the United States, Italy and Spain and spanned both the acute and convalescent phases of COVID-19. The material from the prospective study consisted of cDNA or gDNA derived from T cells, B-cell-depleted T cells, or PBMCs. Deeply sampled blood TCRbeta repertoires from subjects exposed to, actively infected with, or recovered from COVID-19 were included in the dataset. The repertoires were released in a freely available public database intended as a resource for research on the immune response to SARS-CoV-2. The samples were drawn from two sources: the first 160 participants of the ongoing ImmuneRACE study, and over 1,000 subjects contributed by 6 global collaborators. The sample metadata nearly always contained a de-identified subject ID, COVID-19 status, age in years and sex. Where available, HLA class I and class II types were taken from metadata supplied by the sample provider and were not determined by assay-based typing.

CDR1 and CDR2, per the germline V gene, are LGHNA and YSLEER. The cysteine opens and the phenylalanine closes a CDR3 of 15 amino acids. Just the 45-base CDR3 DNA is kept, in frame starting at base 1. Germline trimming: 2 bases from V, 2 bases from J; junction bases outside gene matches: 4. Notes on this clone: Its antigen is unknown. The record has no base qualities; no much larger clone is one base away.

The full study reports these points: How much clinical and demographic metadata was included differed by source and by participant, and the metadata was provided uncurated.

TCRbeta CDR3 regions were amplified from genomic DNA using the immunoSEQ Assay, a bias-controlled multiplex PCR. The authors processed their data as follows. Nucleated cell counts per sample were estimated from amplification of reference gene primers within the assay. To quantify the absolute abundance of each unique TCRbeta CDR3 rearrangement, sequence reads were collapsed and filtered. For each sample, productive Simpson clonality was calculated as the square root of Simpson's diversity index over productive rearrangements. TCRdb re-hosts the immuneACCESS table, in-frame sequences only. Its copies lack some clones; in the studies checked, an unresolved V gene accounts for under half of them, and the cause for the rest is not known. V and J calls and clone size follow that table, whereas D and trimming were derived from the DNA. Present in this sample are 210,000 or so clones, 83% of which were seen just once. Under 3.5% of the sample belongs to the ten largest clones.

The collaborating institutions used their own protocols to collect whole blood in K2EDTA tubes. Collaborator samples were shipped for TCRbeta analysis as frozen whole blood, isolated PBMCs, or DNA extracted from either sample type. The V and J segments used are TRBV4-3 and TRBJ2-7, with 9 junctional bases fitting TRBD1. Sequencing was performed on peripheral blood. This receptor was taken from a man aged 50 to 60 with active or convalescent COVID-19. For the CDR3, the sequence is CASSQYRGPAYEQYF. The DNA is as follows: TGCGCCAGCAGCCAATACAGGGGGCCGGCCTACGAGCAGTACTTC.